The text below deals with one T cell receptor (beta chain). CDR1 and CDR2 (germline): SGHRS, YFSETQ. The CDR3 has 12 residues. The germline V and J ends were trimmed by 1 base and 6 bases, with 7 bases remaining between them. This entry belongs to a study of control samples from healthy donors and cancer patients. Data came from immunoSEQ multiplex PCR; TCRdb stores just in-frame clones and leaves some out. The sample has approximately 40,000 clones, roughly 92% seen once. The sample consisted of blood. This sequence joins TRBV5-1 and TRBJ1-2; D ambiguous. This clonotype was sampled from a woman between 50 and 59 years old in good health. CDR3 coding DNA: TGCGCCAGCAGCTTGTTTCAGGATGGCTACACCTTC. This gives the protein CASSLFQDGYTF.